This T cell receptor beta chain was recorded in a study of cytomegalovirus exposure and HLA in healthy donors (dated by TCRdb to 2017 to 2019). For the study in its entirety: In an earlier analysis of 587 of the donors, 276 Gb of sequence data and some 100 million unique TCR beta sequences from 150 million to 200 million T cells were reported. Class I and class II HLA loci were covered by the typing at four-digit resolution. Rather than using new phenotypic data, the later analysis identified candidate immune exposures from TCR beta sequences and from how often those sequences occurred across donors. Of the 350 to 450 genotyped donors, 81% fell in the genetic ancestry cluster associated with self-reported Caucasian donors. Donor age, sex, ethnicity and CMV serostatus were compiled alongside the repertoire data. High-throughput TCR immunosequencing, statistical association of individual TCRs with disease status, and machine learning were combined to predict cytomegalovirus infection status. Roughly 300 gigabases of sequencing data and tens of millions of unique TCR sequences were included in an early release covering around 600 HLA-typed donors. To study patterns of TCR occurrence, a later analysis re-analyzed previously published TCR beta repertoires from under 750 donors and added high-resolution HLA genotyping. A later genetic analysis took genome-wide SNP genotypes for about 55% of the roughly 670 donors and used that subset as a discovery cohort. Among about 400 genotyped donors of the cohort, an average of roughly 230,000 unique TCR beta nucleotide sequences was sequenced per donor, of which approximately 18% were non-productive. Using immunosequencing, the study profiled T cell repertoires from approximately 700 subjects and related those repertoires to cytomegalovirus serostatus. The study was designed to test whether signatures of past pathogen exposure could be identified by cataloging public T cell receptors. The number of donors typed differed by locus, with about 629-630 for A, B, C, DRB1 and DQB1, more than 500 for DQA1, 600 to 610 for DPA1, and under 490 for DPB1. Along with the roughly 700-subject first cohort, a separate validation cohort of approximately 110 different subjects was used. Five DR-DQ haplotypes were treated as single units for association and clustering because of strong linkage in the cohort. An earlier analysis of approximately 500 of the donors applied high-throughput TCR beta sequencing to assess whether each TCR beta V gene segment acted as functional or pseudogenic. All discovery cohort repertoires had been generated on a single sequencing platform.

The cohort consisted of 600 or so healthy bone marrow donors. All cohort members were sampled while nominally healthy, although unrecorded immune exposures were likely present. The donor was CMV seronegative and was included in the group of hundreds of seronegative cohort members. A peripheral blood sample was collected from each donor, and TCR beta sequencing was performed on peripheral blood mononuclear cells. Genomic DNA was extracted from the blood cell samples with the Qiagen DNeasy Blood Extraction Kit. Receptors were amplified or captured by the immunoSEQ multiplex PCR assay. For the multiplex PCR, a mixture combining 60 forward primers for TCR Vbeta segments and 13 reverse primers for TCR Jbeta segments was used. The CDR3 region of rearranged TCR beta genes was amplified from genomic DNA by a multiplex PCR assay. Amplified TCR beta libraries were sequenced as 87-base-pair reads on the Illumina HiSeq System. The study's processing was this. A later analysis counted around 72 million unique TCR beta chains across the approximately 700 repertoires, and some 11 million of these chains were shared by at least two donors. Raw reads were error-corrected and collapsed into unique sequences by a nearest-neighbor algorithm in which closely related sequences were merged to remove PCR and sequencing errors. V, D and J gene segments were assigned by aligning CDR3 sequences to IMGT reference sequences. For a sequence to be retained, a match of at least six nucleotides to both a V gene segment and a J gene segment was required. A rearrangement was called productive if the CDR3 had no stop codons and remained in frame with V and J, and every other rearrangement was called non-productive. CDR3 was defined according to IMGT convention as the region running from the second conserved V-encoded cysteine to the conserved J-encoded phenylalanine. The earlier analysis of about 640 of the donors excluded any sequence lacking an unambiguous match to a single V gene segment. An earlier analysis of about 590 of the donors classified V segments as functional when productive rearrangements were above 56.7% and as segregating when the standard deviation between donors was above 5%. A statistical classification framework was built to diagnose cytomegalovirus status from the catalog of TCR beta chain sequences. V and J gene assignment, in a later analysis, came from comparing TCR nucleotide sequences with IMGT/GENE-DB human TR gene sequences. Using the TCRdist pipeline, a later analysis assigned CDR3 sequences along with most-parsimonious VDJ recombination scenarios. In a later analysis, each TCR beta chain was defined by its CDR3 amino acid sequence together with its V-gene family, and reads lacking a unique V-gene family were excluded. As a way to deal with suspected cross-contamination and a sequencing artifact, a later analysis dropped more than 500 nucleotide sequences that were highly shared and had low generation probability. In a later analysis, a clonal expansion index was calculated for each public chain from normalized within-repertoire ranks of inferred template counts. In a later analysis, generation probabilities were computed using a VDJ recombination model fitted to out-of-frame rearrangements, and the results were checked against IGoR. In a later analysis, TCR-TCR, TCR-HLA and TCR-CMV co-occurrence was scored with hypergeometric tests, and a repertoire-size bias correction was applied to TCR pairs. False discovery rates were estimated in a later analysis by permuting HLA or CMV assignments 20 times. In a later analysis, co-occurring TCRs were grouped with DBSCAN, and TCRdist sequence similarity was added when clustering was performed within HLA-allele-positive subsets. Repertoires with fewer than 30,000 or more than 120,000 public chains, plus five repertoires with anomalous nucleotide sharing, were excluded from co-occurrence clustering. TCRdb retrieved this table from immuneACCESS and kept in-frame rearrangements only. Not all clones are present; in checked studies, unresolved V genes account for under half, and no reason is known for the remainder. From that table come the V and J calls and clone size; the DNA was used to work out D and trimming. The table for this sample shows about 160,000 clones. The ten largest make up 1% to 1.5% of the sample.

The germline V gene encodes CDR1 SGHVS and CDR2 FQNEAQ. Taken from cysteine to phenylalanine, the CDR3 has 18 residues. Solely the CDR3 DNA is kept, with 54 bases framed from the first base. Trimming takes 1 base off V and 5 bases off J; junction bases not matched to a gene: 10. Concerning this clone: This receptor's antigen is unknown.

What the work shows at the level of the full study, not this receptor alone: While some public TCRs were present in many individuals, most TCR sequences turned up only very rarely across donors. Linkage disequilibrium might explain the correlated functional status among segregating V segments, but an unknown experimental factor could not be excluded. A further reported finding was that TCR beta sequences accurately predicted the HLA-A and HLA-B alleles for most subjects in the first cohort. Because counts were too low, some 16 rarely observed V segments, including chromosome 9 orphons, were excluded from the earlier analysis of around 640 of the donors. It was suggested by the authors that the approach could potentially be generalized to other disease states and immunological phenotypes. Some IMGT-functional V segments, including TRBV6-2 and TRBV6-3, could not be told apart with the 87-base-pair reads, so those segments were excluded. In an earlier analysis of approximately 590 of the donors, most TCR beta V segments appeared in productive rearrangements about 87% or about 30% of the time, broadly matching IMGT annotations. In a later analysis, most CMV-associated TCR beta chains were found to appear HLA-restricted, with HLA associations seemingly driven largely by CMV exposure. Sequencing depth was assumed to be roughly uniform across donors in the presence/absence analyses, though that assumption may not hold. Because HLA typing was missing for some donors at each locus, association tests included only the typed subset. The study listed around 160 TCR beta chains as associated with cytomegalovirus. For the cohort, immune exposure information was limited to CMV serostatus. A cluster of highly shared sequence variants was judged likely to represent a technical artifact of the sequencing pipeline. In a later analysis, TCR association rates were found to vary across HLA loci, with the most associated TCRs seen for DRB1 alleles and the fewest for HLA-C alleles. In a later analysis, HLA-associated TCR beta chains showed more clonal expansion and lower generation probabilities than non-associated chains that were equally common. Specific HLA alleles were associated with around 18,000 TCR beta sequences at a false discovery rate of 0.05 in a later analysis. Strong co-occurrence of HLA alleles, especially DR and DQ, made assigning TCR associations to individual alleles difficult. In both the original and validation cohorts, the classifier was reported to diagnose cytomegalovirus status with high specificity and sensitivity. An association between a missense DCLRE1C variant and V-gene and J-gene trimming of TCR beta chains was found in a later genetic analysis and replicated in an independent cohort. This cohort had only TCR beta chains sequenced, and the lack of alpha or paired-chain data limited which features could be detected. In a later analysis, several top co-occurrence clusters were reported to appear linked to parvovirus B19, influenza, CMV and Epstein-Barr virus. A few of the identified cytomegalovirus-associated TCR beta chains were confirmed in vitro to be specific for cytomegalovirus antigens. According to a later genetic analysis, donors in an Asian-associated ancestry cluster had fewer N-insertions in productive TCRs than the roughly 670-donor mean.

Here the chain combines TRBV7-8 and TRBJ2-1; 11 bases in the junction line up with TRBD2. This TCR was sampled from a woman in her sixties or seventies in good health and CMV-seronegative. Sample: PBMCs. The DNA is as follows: TGTGCCAGCAGCTTAGGGCTAGCGGGAGGAGGAGGGCACAATGAGCAGTTCTTC. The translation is CASSLGLAGGGGHNEQFF.